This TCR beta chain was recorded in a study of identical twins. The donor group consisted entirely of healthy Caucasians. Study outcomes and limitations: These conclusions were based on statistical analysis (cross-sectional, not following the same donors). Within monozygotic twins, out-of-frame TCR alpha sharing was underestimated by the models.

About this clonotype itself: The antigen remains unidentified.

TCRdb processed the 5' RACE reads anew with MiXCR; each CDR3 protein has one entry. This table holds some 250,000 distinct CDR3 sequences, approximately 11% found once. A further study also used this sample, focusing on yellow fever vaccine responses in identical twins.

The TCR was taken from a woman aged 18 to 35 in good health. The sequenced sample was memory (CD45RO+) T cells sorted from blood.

The CDR3 DNA is TGTGCCAGCAGCTCGGGGGGGCAGACCCAGTACTTC. Translated, it gives CASSSGGQTQYF. The chain is built from TRBV5-6 and TRBJ2-5; 8 bases map to TRBD2. The junction had 1 base not matched to a gene; V was cut back by 3 bases and J by 6 bases. Germline V gives CDR1 SGHDT, CDR2 YYEEEE. The CDR3 has 12 amino acids.